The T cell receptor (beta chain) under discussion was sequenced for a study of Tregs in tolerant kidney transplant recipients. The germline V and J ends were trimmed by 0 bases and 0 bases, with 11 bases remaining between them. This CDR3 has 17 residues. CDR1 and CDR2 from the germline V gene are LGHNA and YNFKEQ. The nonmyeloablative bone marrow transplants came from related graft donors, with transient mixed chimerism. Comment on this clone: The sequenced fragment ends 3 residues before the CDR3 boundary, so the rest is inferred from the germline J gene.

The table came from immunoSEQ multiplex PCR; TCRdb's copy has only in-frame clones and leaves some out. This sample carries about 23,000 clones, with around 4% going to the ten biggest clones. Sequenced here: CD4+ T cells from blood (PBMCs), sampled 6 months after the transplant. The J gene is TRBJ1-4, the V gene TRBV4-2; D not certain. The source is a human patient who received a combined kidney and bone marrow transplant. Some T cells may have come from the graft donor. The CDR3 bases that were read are TGTGCCAGCAGCCAAGATGGAGGGTGGACAACTAATGAAAAA. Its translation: CASSQDGGWTTNEK. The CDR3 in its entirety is CASSQDGGWTTNEKLFF.